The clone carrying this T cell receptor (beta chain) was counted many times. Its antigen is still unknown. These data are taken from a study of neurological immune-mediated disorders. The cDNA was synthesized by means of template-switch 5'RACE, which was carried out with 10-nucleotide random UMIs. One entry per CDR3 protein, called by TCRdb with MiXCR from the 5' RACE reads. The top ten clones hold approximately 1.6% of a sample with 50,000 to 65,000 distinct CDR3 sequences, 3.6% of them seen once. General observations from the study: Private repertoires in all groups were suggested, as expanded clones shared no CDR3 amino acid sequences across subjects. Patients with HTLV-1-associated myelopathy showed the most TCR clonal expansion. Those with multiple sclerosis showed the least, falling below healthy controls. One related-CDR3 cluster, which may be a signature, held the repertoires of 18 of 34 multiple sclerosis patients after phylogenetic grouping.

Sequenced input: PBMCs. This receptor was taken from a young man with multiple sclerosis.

The CDR3 nucleotides read TGCGCCAGCAGCTCGGCCGACCGGAACACCGGGGAGCTGTTTTTT. This encodes CASSSADRNTGELFF. The chain combines TRBV5-1 with TRBJ2-2; no firm D call. This CDR3 comprises 15 residues. Germline V CDR1 and CDR2: SGHRS, YFSETQ. V lost 3 bases and J 1 base, leaving 10 bases between the germline ends. Full variable domain (remainder filled in from reference TRBV5-1 and TRBJ2-2): KAGVTQTPRYLIKTRGQQVTLSCSPISGHRSVSWYQQTPGQGLQFLFEYFSETQRNKGNFPGRFSGRQFSNSRSEMNVSTLELGDSALYLCASSSADRNTGELFFGEGSRLTVL.